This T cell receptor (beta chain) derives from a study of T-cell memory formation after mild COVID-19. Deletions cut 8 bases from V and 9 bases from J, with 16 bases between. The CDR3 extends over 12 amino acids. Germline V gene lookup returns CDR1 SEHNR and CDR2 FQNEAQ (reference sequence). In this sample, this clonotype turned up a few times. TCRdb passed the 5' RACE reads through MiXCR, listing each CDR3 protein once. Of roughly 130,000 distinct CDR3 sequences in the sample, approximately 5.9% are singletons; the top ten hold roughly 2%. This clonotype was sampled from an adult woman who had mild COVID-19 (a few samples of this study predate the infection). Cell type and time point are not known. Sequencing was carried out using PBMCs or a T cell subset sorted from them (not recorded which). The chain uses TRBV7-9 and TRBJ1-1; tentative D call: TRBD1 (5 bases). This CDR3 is CASGHTQGKAFF. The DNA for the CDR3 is TGTGCCAGCGGCCATACCCAGGGAAAAGCTTTCTTT.